This TCR beta chain was profiled in a study of molecular identifiers for immune sequencing clone quantification. Study conclusions and caveats: In naive cells, clones above 20 RNA copies held under 1% of molecules, whereas in effector cells they held over 99%. The study reportedly detected spiked Jurkat TCR RNA from one cell among some 1 million naive cells.

Germline V gene lookup returns CDR1 SGHVS and CDR2 FNYEAQ. The CDR3 is made up of 15 amino acids. Details on this clonotype: Its cognate antigen is unknown. The junction differs from germline at one of its ends, possibly a read error.

TCRdb fed the PCR reads into MiXCR, producing one record per CDR3 protein. The sample holds approximately 680,000 distinct CDR3 sequences, around 25% seen once. The chain recombines TRBV7-6 with TRBJ2-3, with 8 bases matching TRBD2. This receptor was obtained from a human donor in good health. Some libraries in this study had Jurkat cell RNA spiked in. Sequencing input: naive CD8+ T cells from blood, with Jurkat cell RNA spiked in. Subset in this sample: FACS-sorted CD8+CD4-CCR7+CD45RA+ naive T cells. CDR3 DNA: TGTGCCAGCAGCTCCACGGGACTAGATAGAGATACGCAGGATTTT. This gives the protein CASSSTGLDRDTQDF.